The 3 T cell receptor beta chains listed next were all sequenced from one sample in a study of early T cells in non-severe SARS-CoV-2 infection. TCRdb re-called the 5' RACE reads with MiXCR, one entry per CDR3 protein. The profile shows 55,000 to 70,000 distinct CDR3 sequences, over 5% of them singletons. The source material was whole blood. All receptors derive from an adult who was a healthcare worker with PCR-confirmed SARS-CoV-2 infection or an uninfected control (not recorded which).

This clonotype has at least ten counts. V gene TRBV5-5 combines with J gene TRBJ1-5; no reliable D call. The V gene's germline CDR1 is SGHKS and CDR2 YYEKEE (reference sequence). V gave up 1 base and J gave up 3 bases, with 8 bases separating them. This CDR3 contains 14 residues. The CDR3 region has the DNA TGTGCCAGCAGCTTGCGCCAGCCCAATCAGCCCCAGCATTTT. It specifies CASSLRQPNQPQHF.

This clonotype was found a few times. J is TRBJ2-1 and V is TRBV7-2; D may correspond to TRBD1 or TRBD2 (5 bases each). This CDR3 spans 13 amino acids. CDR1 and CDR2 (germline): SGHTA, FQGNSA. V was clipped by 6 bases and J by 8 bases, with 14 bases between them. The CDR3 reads CASSPPGSHEQFF. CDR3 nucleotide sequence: TGTGCCAGCAGTCCTCCAGGGAGCCATGAGCAGTTCTTC.

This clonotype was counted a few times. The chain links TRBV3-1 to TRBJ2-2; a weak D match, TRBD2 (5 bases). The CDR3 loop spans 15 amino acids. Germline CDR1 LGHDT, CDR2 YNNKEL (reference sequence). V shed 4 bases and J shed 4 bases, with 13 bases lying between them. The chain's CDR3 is CASSPGFGVTGELFF. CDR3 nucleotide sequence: TGTGCCAGCAGCCCGGGGTTCGGGGTCACCGGGGAGCTGTTTTTT.